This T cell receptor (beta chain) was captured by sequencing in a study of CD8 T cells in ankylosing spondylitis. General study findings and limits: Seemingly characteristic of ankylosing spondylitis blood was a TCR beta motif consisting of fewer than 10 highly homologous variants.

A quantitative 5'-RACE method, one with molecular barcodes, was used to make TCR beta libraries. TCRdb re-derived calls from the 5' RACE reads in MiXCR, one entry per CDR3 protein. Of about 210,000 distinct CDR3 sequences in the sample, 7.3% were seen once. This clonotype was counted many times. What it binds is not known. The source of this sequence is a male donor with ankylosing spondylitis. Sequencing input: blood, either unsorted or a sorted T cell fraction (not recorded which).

CDR3 region: CASSAGANTGELFF. CDR3 bases: TGTGCCAGCAGTGCGGGGGCGAACACCGGGGAGCTGTTTTTT. The V and J genes are TRBV6-4 and TRBJ2-2; the D gene is possibly TRBD2 (6 bases). Trimming pared 4 bases from V and 0 bases from J, leaving 6 bases between. Germline V gene lookup returns CDR1 MRHNA and CDR2 SNTAGT. This CDR3 has 14 residues.